Following are 6 T cell receptor beta chains from one sample sequenced in a study of shared clonotypes between healthy human individuals. Profiled with immunoSEQ multiplex PCR; TCRdb holds only in-frame clones, not every one. Of some 530,000 clones in the sample, about 85% were seen once. Sequencing was done on a sample of PBMCs. Receptors originate from a woman aged 40 to 50 in good health. Some clones in this sample may be carry-over from other donors' samples.

This chain uses TRBV5-8 with TRBJ2-3; 7 nucleotides line up with TRBD2. The CDR3 length is 16 residues. The junction had 10 bases not matched to a gene; V was cut back by 5 bases and J by 1 base. The V gene's germline CDR1 is SGHTS and CDR2 YDEGEE. CDR3 loop: CASSRRGTTRTDTQYF. CDR3 coding DNA: TGTGCCAGCAGTCGACGAGGGACTACCCGCACAGATACGCAGTATTTT.

This clone was counted between two and nine times. This chain joins TRBV7-3 and TRBJ2-5; 7 bases fit TRBD2. CDR3 length: 13 residues. Unmatched junction bases numbered 5, after V lost 5 bases and J lost 5 bases. The germline V gene encodes CDR1 SGHTA and CDR2 FQGTGA. This CDR3 is CASSRGLRETQYF. CDR3 in DNA: TGTGCCAGCAGCCGGGGACTACGGGAGACCCAGTACTTC.

This rearrangement joins TRBV15 to TRBJ2-5; D is ambiguous. The J call could be wrong; TRBJ2-7 is a better fit for the DNA end. The CDR3 sequence is 13 residues long. Germline V gene lookup returns CDR1 LNHNV and CDR2 YYDKDF (reference sequence). CDR3 sequence reads: CATSRDNADEQYF. CDR3 nucleotide sequence: TGTGCCACCAGCAGAGACAACGCCGACGAGCAGTACTTC.

The chain is built from TRBV5-4 and TRBJ1-1; D gene unclear. Per germline, CDR1 SGHNT and CDR2 YYREEE (reference sequence). CDR3 length: 13 amino acids. V was trimmed by 0 bases and J by 8 bases, leaving 11 bases between them. The CDR3, as DNA: TGTGCCAGCAGCTTGGAACGTGTAGAGGAAGCTTTCTTT. Residues: CASSLERVEEAFF.

CDR3 in amino acids: CASSRTSGNTGELFF. Written as DNA, the CDR3 is TGTGCCAGCAGTCGGACTAGCGGGAACACCGGGGAGCTGTTTTTT. The chain combines TRBV6-6 with TRBJ2-2, with 10 bases matching TRBD2. This CDR3 region has 15 residues. Looked up from germline, CDR1 is MNHNY and CDR2 is SVGAGI (reference sequence). Trimming removed 5 bases from V and 1 base from J; junction bases left unmatched: 1.

The rearrangement joins TRBV5-4 to TRBJ1-1, with D unresolved. Trimming took 4 bases from V and 2 from J, leaving 6 bases between them. CDR3 length: 12 residues. From germline, CDR1 is SGHNT and CDR2 YYREEE (reference sequence). CDR3 sequence (DNA): TGTGCCAGCAGCCAGACAAACACTGAAGCTTTCTTT. Protein sequence: CASSQTNTEAFF.